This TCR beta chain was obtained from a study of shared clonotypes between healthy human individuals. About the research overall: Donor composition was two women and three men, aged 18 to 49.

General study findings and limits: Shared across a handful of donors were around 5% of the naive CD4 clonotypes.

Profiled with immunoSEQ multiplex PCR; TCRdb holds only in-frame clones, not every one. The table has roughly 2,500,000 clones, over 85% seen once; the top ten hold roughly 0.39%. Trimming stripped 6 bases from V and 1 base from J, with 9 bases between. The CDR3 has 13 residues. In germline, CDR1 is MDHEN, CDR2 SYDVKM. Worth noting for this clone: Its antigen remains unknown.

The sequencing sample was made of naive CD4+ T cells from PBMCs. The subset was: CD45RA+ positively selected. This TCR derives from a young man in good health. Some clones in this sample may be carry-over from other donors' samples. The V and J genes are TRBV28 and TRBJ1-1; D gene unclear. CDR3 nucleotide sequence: TGTGCCAGCAGCGGGAGCACGAACACTGAAGCTTTCTTT. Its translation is CASSGSTNTEAFF.